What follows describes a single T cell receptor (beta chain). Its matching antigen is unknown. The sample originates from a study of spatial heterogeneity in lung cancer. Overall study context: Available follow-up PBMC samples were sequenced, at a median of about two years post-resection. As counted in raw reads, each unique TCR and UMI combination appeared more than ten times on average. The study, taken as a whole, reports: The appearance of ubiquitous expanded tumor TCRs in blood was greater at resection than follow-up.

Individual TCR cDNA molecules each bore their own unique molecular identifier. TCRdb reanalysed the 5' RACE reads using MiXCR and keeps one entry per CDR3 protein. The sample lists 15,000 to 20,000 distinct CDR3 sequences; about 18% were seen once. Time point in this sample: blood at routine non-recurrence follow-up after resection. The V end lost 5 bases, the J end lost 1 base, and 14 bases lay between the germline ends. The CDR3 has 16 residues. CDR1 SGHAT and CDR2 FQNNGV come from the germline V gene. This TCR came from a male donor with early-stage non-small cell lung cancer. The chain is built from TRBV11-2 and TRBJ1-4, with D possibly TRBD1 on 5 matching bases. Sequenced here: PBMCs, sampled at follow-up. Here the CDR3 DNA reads TGTGCCAGCAGCCCCGGGGGGGTGGAAACTAATGAAAAACTGTTTTTT. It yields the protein CASSPGGVETNEKLFF.